A selection of T cell receptor beta chains follows, all from one sample in a study of cytomegalovirus exposure and HLA in healthy donors. Sequenced by immunoSEQ multiplex PCR; TCRdb stores in-frame clones only, minus some. This table has some 150,000 clones, 80% to 85% appearing once. What was sequenced was PBMCs. Receptors were obtained from a woman between 45 and 65 years old in good health and CMV-seropositive. The CDR3 runs from the conserved cysteine through the conserved F or W. D genes are given only for firm matches. Clone size, where shown, is once, few, many, or a class for clones that have expanded.

J | V | size | D | DNA | CDR3
TRBJ2-3 | TRBV11-1 | once | TRBD2 | TGTGCCAGCAGCTCGGGACTAGCGGAGAGCACAGATACGCAGTATTTT | CASSSGLAESTDTQYF
TRBJ2-7 | TRBV6-1 | - | - | TGTGCCAGCAGTGGTATGACAGGCACCTACGAGCAGTACTTC | CASSGMTGTYEQYF
TRBJ1-1 | TRBV6-5 | few | - | TGTGCCAGCAGTTACGAGATGAACACTGAAGCTTTCTTT | CASSYEMNTEAFF
TRBJ2-7 | TRBV30 | - | TRBD2 | TGTGCCTGGAGTGAGGCGTCTAGCGGCCCTTACGAGCAGTACTTC | CAWSEASSGPYEQYF
TRBJ2-7 | TRBV11-1 | - | TRBD2 | TGTGCCAGCAGCTTAGCTACTAGCGGGACCGCCTACGAGCAGTACTTC | CASSLATSGTAYEQYF
TRBJ2-3 | TRBV29-1 | - | - | TGCAGCGTTTCAGGGGCCGAGATAGCGGGAGATACGCAGTATTTT | CSVSGAEIAGDTQYF
TRBJ1-5 | TRBV2 | - | - | TGTGCCAGCAGTGAGGGGGGGGCGAGCAATCAGCCCCAGCATTTT | CASSEGGASNQPQHF
TRBJ1-1 | TRBV30 | - | - | TGTGCCTGGAGTGTACAGTATAACACTGAAGCTTTCTTT | CAWSVQYNTEAFF
TRBJ2-1 | TRBV5-6 | - | TRBD1 | TGTGCCAGCAGCTCCGGGACAGGGTTCAATGAGCAGTTCTTC | CASSSGTGFNEQFF
TRBJ2-3 | TRBV15 | - | - | TGCGCCACCAGCAGAGATGTCGCGGAGGATACGCAGTATTTT | CATSRDVAEDTQYF
TRBJ2-1 | TRBV4-3 | - | - | TGCGCCAGCAGCCAAGAGGGGGGGCTCTTGGGACACAATGAGCAGTTCTTC | CASSQEGGLLGHNEQFF
TRBJ2-2 | TRBV10-3 | - | - | TGTGCCATCAGTGAGTCGGAAAGGGGGAACACCGGGGAGCTGTTTTTT | CAISESERGNTGELFF
TRBJ2-2 | TRBV5-1 | - | - | TGCGCCAGCAGCTTGGATGCACAGAACACCGGGGAGCTGTTTTTT | CASSLDAQNTGELFF
TRBJ2-3 | TRBV9 | - | TRBD1 | TGTGCCAGCAGCGTACCCGGGACAGCCACAGATACGCAGTATTTT | CASSVPGTATDTQYF
TRBJ1-3 | TRBV9 | once | - | TGTGCCAGCAGCTCTACAGTTAACCTCGGAAACACCATATATTTT | CASSSTVNLGNTIYF
TRBJ2-7 | TRBV29-1 | - | - | TGCAGCGTCCTCGACAGATACTCCTACGAGCAGTACTTC | CSVLDRYSYEQYF
TRBJ2-1 | TRBV27 | - | - | TGTGCCAGCAGCTTGGGGGGAAGGTTGTACAATGAGCAGTTCTTC | CASSLGGRLYNEQFF
TRBJ2-7 | TRBV28 | - | TRBD2 | TGTGCCAGCAGACTAGCGGGAGGGCCACCCGAGCAGTACTTC | CASRLAGGPPEQYF
TRBJ1-4 | TRBV6-1 | - | TRBD1 | TGTGCCAGCAGTGGGACAGGATCCAGGGTTACTAATGAAAAACTGTTTTTT | CASSGTGSRVTNEKLFF
TRBJ2-3 | TRBV7-9 | - | - | TGTGCCAGCAGCTTAGTACAGGAGCCCACAGATACGCAGTATTTT | CASSLVQEPTDTQYF
TRBJ2-7 | TRBV7-3 | few | TRBD2 | TGTGCCAGCAGCTTAGGCTTAGCGGGAGGGGGCGAAGAGCAGTACTTC | CASSLGLAGGGEEQYF
TRBJ2-5 | TRBV6-6 | - | - | TGTGCCAGCAGTTCCGGGACTCTAGTAATCGGGACCCAGTACTTC | CASSSGTLVIGTQYF
TRBJ2-2 | TRBV2 | - | - | TGTGCCAGCAGTGACAGGGTGGGGGAGCTGTTTTTT | CASSDRVGELFF
TRBJ2-3 | TRBV7-8 | - | - | TGTGCCAGCAGCTTAGTAGAGGAGATATTTACAGATACGCAGTATTTT | CASSLVEEIFTDTQYF
TRBJ1-2 | TRBV19 | - | - | TGTGCCAGTAGTGGGACACTCTGGGAGGGCTACACCTTC | CASSGTLWEGYTF
TRBJ1-1 | TRBV28 | once | - | TGTGCCAGCTGGTCGGGGGGGGCGCAGGGCACTGAAGCTTTCTTT | CASWSGGAQGTEAFF
TRBJ1-1 | TRBV6-1 | - | - | TGTGCCAGCAGTAACCACCGGACAGCGAGAGTTGAAGCTTTCTTT | CASSNHRTARVEAFF
TRBJ2-7 | TRBV19 | - | TRBD1 | TGTGCCAGTAGTGCCCCCGGGACAGACTACGAGCAGTACTTC | CASSAPGTDYEQYF
TRBJ2-2 | TRBV19 | - | TRBD2 | TGTGCCAGTACCCGAAAGCCGGGACTAGCTGCCGGGGAGCTGTTTTTT | CASTRKPGLAAGELFF
TRBJ1-4 | TRBV11-2 | - | TRBD1 | TGTGCCAGCAGCGCCCGGACAGGGATGTATGAAAAACTGTTTTTT | CASSARTGMYEKLFF
TRBJ2-7 | TRBV28 | - | - | TGTGCCAGCAGCATACAGGGCCTTACCTACGAGCAGTACTTC | CASSIQGLTYEQYF
TRBJ2-7 | TRBV10-3 | - | TRBD1 | TGTGCCATCAGTCCCGGGACAGGGCTTAGCGAGCAGTACTTC | CAISPGTGLSEQYF
TRBJ1-6 | TRBV19 | - | - | TGTGCCAGCAGGACTTCCTATAATTCACCCCTCCACTTT | CASRTSYNSPLHF
TRBJ1-1 | TRBV11-2 | few | - | TGTGCCAGCAGCTTAGAGGGCAGAAACACTGAAGCTTTCTTT | CASSLEGRNTEAFF
TRBJ1-2 | TRBV7-9 | - | TRBD1 | TGTGCCAGCCGAGGGGGGCAGGGGGAGAACTATGGCTACACCTTC | CASRGGQGENYGYTF
TRBJ2-1 | TRBV2 | - | - | TGTGCCAGCAGTCCGTACAATGAGCAGTTCTTC | CASSPYNEQFF
TRBJ2-7 | TRBV4-3 | - | - | TGCGCCAGCAGCCAAGACCGTTCCACCTACGAGCAGTACTTC | CASSQDRSTYEQYF
TRBJ1-3 | TRBV7-6 | - | - | TGTGCCAGCAGCTCACTAGAGGGCGGGGCGGATGGAAACACCATATATTTT | CASSSLEGGADGNTIYF
TRBJ2-1 | TRBV13 | - | - | TGTGCCAGCAGCGTGGGCCTTTTGGGTGAGCAGTTCTTC | CASSVGLLGEQFF
TRBJ1-2 | TRBV13 | - | TRBD1 | TGTGCCAGCAAAAGGGGACAGGGATTAGGTGGCTACACCTTC | CASKRGQGLGGYTF
TRBJ2-7 | TRBV19 | - | - | TGTGCCAGCAGTATCATGGGGGGCGAGCAGTACTTC | CASSIMGGEQYF
TRBJ2-1 | TRBV2 | - | - | TGTGCCAGCAGTAGTGGACAGCTGAGCTCCTACAATGAGCAGTTCTTC | CASSSGQLSSYNEQFF
TRBJ2-7 | TRBV13 | - | - | TGTGCCAGCAGCCCCCTCGGTGGTTTGGGGGAGGGGGGCAACGAGCAGTACTTC | CASSPLGGLGEGGNEQYF
TRBJ2-3 | TRBV10-1 | - | - | TGCGCCAGCAGTAGGAGCGCTAGCACAGATACGCAGTATTTT | CASSRSASTDTQYF
TRBJ1-1 | TRBV6-5 | - | - | TGTGCCAGCTTGGGGGGAGGTCACACTGAAGCTTTCTTT | CASLGGGHTEAFF